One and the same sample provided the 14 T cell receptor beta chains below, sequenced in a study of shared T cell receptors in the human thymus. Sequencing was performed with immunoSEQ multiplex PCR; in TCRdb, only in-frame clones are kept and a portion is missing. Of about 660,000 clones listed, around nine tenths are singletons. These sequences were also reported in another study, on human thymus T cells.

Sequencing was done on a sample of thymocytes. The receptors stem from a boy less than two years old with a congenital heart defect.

This CDR3 reads CASSLGTSTDTQYF. The CDR3 DNA reads as TGCGCCAGCAGCTTGGGGACTAGCACAGATACGCAGTATTTT. J is TRBJ2-3 and V is TRBV5-1, with a possible D match to TRBD2 (5 bases). The CDR3 covers 14 residues. The V and J ends lost 0 bases and 0 bases respectively, with 5 bases between them. The germline gives CDR1 SGHRS, CDR2 YFSETQ.

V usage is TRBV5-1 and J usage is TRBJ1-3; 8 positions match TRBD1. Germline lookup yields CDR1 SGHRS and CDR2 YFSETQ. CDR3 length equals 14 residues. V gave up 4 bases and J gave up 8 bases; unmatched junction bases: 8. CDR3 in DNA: TGCGCCAGCAGCCCCGGACAGGGAGTGGACACCATATATTTT. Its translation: CASSPGQGVDTIYF. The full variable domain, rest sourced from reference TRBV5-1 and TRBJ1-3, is KAGVTQTPRYLIKTRGQQVTLSCSPISGHRSVSWYQQTPGQGLQFLFEYFSETQRNKGNFPGRFSGRQFSNSRSEMNVSTLELGDSALYLCASSPGQGVDTIYFGEGSWLTVV.

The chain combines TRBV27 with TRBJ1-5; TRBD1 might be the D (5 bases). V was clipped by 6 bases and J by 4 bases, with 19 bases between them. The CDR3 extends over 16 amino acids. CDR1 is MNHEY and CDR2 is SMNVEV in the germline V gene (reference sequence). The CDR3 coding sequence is TGTGCCAGCAGCCGAGCCGGGGGGAGAGCGAATCAGCCCCAGCATTTT. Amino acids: CASSRAGGRANQPQHF.

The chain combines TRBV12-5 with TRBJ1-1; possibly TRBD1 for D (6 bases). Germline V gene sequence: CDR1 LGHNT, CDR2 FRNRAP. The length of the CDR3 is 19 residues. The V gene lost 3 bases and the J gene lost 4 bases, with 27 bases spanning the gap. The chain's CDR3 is CASGFSGPLGGHSTTEAFF. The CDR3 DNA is TGTGCTAGTGGTTTCTCCGGACCACTCGGGGGGCACTCTACCACTGAAGCTTTCTTT. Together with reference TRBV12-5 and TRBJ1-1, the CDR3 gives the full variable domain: DARVTQTPRHKVTEMGQEVTMRCQPILGHNTVFWYRQTMMQGLELLAYFRNRAPLDDSGMPKDRFSAEMPDATLATLKIQPSEPRDSAVYFCASGFSGPLGGHSTTEAFFGQGTRLTVV.

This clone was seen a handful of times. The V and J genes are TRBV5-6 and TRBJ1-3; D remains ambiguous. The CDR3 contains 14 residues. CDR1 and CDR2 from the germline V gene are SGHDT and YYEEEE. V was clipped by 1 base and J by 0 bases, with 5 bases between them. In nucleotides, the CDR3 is TGTGCCAGCAGCTTGCGGGACTCTGGAAACACCATATATTTT. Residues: CASSLRDSGNTIYF.

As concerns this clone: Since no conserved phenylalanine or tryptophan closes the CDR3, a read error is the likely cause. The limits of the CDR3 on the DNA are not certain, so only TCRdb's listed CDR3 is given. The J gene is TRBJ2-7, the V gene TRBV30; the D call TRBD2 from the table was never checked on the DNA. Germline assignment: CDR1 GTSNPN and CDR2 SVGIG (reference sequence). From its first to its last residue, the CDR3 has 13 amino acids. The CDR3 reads CAWEAGTSGIKRP.

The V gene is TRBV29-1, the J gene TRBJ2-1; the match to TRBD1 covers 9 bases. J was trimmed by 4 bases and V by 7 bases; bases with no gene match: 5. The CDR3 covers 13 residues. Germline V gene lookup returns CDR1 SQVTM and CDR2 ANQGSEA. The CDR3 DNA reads TGCAGCGCCGAGACAGGGGGGTACAATGAGCAGTTCTTC. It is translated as CSAETGGYNEQFF.

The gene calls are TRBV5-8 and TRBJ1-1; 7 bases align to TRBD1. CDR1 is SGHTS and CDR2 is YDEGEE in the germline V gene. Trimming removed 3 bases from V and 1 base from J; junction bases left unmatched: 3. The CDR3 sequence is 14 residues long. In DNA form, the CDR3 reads TGTGCCAGCAGCTGGGGGACAGCGAACACTGAAGCTTTCTTT. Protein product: CASSWGTANTEAFF. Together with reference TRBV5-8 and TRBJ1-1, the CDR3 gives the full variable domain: EAGVTQSPTHLIKTRGQQATLRCSPISGHTSVYWYQQALGLGLQFLLWYDEGEERNRGNFPPRFSGRQFPNYSSELNVNALELEDSALYLCASSWGTANTEAFFGQGTRLTVV.

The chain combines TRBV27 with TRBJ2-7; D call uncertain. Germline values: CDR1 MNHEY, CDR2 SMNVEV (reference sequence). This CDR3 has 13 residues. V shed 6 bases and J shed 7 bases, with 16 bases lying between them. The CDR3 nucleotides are TGTGCCAGCAGCCCGGCCTCGTCAGCGGAGCAGTACTTC. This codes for CASSPASSAEQYF.

CDR3 protein: CATLAGPTSGANVLTF. In nucleotides, the CDR3 is TGTGCCACCCTAGCGGGTCCGACCTCTGGGGCCAACGTCCTGACTTTC. The chain links TRBV9 to TRBJ2-6; 8 bases fit TRBD2. The V gene's germline CDR1 is SGDLS and CDR2 YYNGEE. The V segment lost 9 bases and the J segment 0 bases; nucleotides outside the gene matches: 8. The CDR3 consists of 16 residues. Full variable domain (rest looked up from reference TRBV9 and TRBJ2-6): DSGVTQTPKHLITATGQRVTLRCSPRSGDLSVYWYQQSLDQGLQFLIQYYNGEERAKGNILERFSAQQFPDLHSELNLSSLELGDSALYFCATLAGPTSGANVLTFGAGSRLTVL.

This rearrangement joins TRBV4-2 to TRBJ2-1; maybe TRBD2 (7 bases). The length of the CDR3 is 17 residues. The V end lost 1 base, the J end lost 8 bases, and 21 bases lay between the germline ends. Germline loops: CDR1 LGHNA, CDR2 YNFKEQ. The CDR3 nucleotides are TGTGCCAGCAGCCAAGGGGTTAGGGGGGAGGGCCTCCATGAGCAGTTCTTC. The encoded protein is CASSQGVRGEGLHEQFF.

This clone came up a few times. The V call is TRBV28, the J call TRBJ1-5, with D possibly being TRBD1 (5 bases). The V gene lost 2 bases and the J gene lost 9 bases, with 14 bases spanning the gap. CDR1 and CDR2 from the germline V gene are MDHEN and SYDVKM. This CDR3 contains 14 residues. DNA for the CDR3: TGTGCCAGCAGTTTAGATCCAGGGCCGCGGCCCCAGCATTTT. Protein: CASSLDPGPRPQHF.

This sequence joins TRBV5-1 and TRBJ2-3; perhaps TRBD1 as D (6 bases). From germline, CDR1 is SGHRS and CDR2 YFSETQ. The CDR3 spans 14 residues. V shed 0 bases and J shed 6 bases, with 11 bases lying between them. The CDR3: CASSLASTGDTQYF. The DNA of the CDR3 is TGCGCCAGCAGCTTGGCCTCCACAGGGGATACGCAGTATTTT.

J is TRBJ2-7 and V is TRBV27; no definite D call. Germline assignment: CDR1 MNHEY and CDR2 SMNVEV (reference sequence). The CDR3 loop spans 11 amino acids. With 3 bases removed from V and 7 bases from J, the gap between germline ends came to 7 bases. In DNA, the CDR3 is TGTGCCAGCAGTTTCTTGACAGAGCAGTACTTC. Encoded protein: CASSFLTEQYF.